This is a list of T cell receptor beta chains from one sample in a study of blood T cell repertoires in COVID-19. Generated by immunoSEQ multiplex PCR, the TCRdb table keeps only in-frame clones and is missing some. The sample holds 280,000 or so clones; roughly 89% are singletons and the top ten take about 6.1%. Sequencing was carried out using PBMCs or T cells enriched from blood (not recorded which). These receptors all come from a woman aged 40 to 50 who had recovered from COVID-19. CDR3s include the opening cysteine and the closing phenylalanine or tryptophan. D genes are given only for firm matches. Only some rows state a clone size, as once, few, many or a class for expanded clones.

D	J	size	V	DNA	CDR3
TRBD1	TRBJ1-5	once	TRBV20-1	TGCAGTGCTAGTGGAGGGGGCCTGCATTATAGCAATCAGCCCCAGCATTTT	CSASGGGLHYSNQPQHF
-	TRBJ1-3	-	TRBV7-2	TGTGCCAGCAAGGACATCTCTGGAAACACCATATATTTT	CASKDISGNTIYF
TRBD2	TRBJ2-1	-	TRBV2	TGTGCCAGCAGCGGAGCGGGAGGGCCAATTCCTGAGCAGTTCTTC	CASSGAGGPIPEQFF
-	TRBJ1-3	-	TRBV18	TGTGCCAGCTCACCGTTCGACAGGACCTACTCTGGAAACACCATATATTTT	CASSPFDRTYSGNTIYF
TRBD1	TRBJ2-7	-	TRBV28	TGTGCCAGCTGTAGGGACAGGGTATTCGTGGACGAGCAGTACTTC	CASCRDRVFVDEQYF
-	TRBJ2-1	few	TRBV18	TGTGCCAGCTCACCACTGGGCGGGAACAATGAGCAGTTCTTC	CASSPLGGNNEQFF
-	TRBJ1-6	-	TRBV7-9	TGTGCCAGCAGCTTACCAGGGGAGGGTTCACCCCTCCACTTT	CASSLPGEGSPLHF
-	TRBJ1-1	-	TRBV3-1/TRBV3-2	TGTGCCAGCAGCGCCCAGGGAATGAACACTGAAGCTTTCTTT	CASSAQGMNTEAFF
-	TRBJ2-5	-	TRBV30	TGTGCCTGGACACCGGACAGCCAGTACCAAGAGACCCAGTACTTC	CAWTPDSQYQETQYF
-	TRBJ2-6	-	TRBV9	TGTGCCAGCAGCGACCGGGACACCCAGATTTTGGGGGCCAACGTCCTGACTTTC	CASSDRDTQILGANVLTF
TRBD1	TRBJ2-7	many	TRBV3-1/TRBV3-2	TGTGCCAGCAGCCTTGGACAGGACAACTCCTACGAGCAGTACTTC	CASSLGQDNSYEQYF
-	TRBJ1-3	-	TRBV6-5	TGTGCCAGCAGGCAGCGGAGCTCTGGAAACACCATATATTTT	CASRQRSSGNTIYF
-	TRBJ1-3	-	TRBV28	TGTGCCAGCAGTCAACAGGCCACCTCTGGAAACACCATATATTTT	CASSQQATSGNTIYF
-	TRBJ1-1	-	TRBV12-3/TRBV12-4	TGTGCCAGCAGCACCAAAACTATGGGAGCTTTCTTT	CASSTKTMGAFF
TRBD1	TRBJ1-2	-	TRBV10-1	TGCGCCAGCCCCCATCGGAAGGGGGCGTCGGGGCTAGGTGGTTCCTATGGCTACACCTTC	CASPHRKGASGLGGSYGYTF
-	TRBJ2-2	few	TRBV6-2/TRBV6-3	TGTGCCAGCAGTCAGTATACCGGGGAGCTGTTTTTT	CASSQYTGELFF
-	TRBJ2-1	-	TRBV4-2	TGTGCCAGCAGCCAAGATGGGGGGAGTAAGTTCTTC	CASSQDGGSKFF
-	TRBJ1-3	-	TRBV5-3	TGTGCCAGAAACTCCGGGGGTGTTACCATATATTTT	CARNSGGVTIYF
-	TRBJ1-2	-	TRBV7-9	TGTGCCAGCAGCTTAGCGTTGGGGGAGGGGAGCTATGGCTACACCTTC	CASSLALGEGSYGYTF
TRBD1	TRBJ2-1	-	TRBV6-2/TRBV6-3	TGTGCCAGCAGTTACCGAGAGAGACAGGGGGGAAACAATGAGCAGTTCTTC	CASSYRERQGGNNEQFF